The rows below give T cell receptor beta chains drawn from one sample of a study of identical twins. TCRdb recomputed calls from the 5' RACE reads with MiXCR, one row per CDR3 protein. Counted here are approximately 620,000 distinct CDR3 sequences, 8.5% to 9% occurring once; the ten biggest clones make up 0.75% to 1%. This same sample was also part of a study on yellow fever vaccine responses in identical twins.

The source material was PBMCs. These receptors came from a young woman in good health. CDR3s leave out the opening cysteine and the closing phenylalanine or tryptophan. Fields, in order: V gene, CDR3 protein.

TRBV2 | ASSAREASFEQY
TRBV6-1 | ASSTTGGGPTYEQY
TRBV7-9 | ASSLVLAGGYQAQF
TRBV12-3/TRBV12-4 | ASSFGDTQY
TRBV12-3/TRBV12-4 | ASSLGETPGELF
TRBV24-1 | ATSGDFTGELF
TRBV6-2/TRBV6-3 | ASSYVVEEQY
TRBV7-2 | ASSFPGTGNTEAF
TRBV7-8 | ASSFEGILTEAF
TRBV15 | ATSREGLAGVTDTQY
TRBV6-2/TRBV6-3 | ASQPRISYEQY
TRBV28 | ASIGVYGYT
TRBV6-2/TRBV6-3 | ASWQAYGKLF
TRBV5-6 | ASSPRPPLAVVDTQY
TRBV11-1 | ASSSTGGGGEKLF
TRBV6-2/TRBV6-3 | ASSRYGLAVYANTGELF
TRBV7-2 | ASSFISGLNSYNEQF
TRBV5-1 | ASSLLSGRSDTQY
TRBV29-1 | SVGGSIDTQY
TRBV10-2 | ASSEEVPGPSYNEQF
TRBV6-1 | ASSDGPYNEQF
TRBV27 | ASSRSDGGGAGTQY